These 7 T cell receptor beta chains originate from one sample sequenced in a study of technical replicates of blood from several donors. Sequencing was performed with immunoSEQ multiplex PCR; in TCRdb, only in-frame clones are kept and a portion is missing. The sample contains about 83,000 clones, 94% of which appear only once. Sequencing was carried out using T cells isolated from PBMCs. The receptors were gathered from a human donor in good health.

The CDR3 is CASSLAARGNGGYTF. In DNA, the CDR3 is TGTGCCAGCAGTTTGGCCGCGCGGGGAAATGGCGGCTACACCTTC. The J gene is TRBJ1-2, the V gene TRBV28; D gene ambiguous. The CDR3 consists of 15 residues. Trimming pared 3 bases from V and 8 bases from J, leaving 19 bases between. In germline, CDR1 is MDHEN, CDR2 SYDVKM.

This rearrangement joins TRBV30 to TRBJ1-1; 8 bases line up with TRBD1. Germline assignment: CDR1 GTSNPN and CDR2 SVGIG (reference sequence). V lost 3 bases, J lost 3 bases, and 15 bases stayed unmatched. The CDR3 length is 17 residues. This chain's CDR3 is CAWRDRQGRLRDTEAFF. CDR3 DNA: TGTGCCTGGAGAGATCGACAGGGGAGACTTCGGGACACTGAAGCTTTCTTT.

The gene calls are TRBV11-2 and TRBJ2-2; D perhaps matches TRBD1 (6 bases). The germline gives CDR1 SGHAT, CDR2 FQNNGV. The CDR3 runs 14 residues. The V gene lost 6 bases and the J gene lost 2 bases, with 10 bases spanning the gap. The CDR3 loop is CASSAGANTGELFF. The CDR3 DNA is TGTGCCAGCAGTGCAGGGGCAAACACCGGGGAGCTGTTTTTT.

This clone was detected once. This rearrangement joins TRBV27 to TRBJ2-1; 7 bases agree with TRBD2. Looked up from germline, CDR1 is MNHEY and CDR2 is SMNVEV (reference sequence). V lost 1 base, J lost 4 bases, and 7 bases stayed unmatched. The CDR3 runs 16 residues. In nucleotides, the CDR3 is TGTGCCAGCAGTTTATTTACTAGCGTAACATACAATGAGCAGTTCTTC. Residues: CASSLFTSVTYNEQFF.

This clone was found once. The chain employs TRBV10-1 and TRBJ2-1; TRBD1 agrees at 7 bases. The CDR3 covers 14 residues. The V segment lost 9 bases and the J segment 3 bases; nucleotides outside the gene matches: 8. Germline loops: CDR1 WNHNN, CDR2 SYGVQD (reference sequence). Written as DNA, the CDR3 is TGCGCCAGTGCCCGGGACAGTAGCTACAATGAGCAGTTCTTC. Its translation: CASARDSSYNEQFF.

The V gene is TRBV4-1, the J gene TRBJ2-1, with D possibly TRBD1 on 6 matching bases. CDR1 is MGHRA and CDR2 is YSYEKL in the germline V gene. This CDR3 has 14 residues. The V end lost 0 bases, the J end lost 8 bases, and 11 bases lay between the germline ends. CDR3 nucleotide sequence: TGCGCCAGCAGCCAAGAAACAGGGTCGTATGAGCAGTTCTTC. Translated, it gives CASSQETGSYEQFF.

The chain combines TRBV27 with TRBJ1-3; a weak D match, TRBD1 (6 bases). V lost 9 bases to trimming and J lost 2 bases, with 14 bases between them. The CDR3 has 14 residues. Germline V gene sequence: CDR1 MNHEY, CDR2 SMNVEV (reference sequence). In nucleotides, the CDR3 is TGTGCCAGTTCCAGGGGAAGCACTGGAAACACCATATATTTT. Protein: CASSRGSTGNTIYF.